These T cell receptor beta chains were read from a single sample in a study of control samples from healthy donors and cancer patients. Sequencing used immunoSEQ multiplex PCR; TCRdb keeps in-frame clones, though not all of them. Of about 44,000 clones in the sample, about 90% are singletons; the top ten hold roughly 10%. The sample was PBMCs. These receptors all stem from a woman aged 55-70 years with lung cancer. Each CDR3 is given with its conserved first and last residue. D genes are given only for firm matches. A row's size may be missing; if present it is once, few, many or a size class.

J	D	V	size	CDR3	DNA
TRBJ2-7	NA	TRBV5-1	NA	CASSPGGQNSYEQYF	TGCGCCAGCAGCCCGGGGGGACAGAACTCCTACGAGCAGTACTTC
TRBJ2-1	TRBD2	TRBV5-1	NA	CASSLAAGVLNEQFF	TGCGCCAGCAGCTTGGCAGCGGGAGTTTTGAATGAGCAGTTCTTC
TRBJ1-2	TRBD1	TRBV14	NA	CASSPFDRVGYTF	TGTGCCAGCAGCCCCTTCGACAGGGTAGGCTACACCTTC
TRBJ2-3	NA	TRBV5-1	NA	CASSSGTYTDTQYF	TGCGCCAGCAGCTCCGGGACCTACACAGATACGCAGTATTTT
TRBJ1-5	NA	TRBV6-5	NA	CACEPGRVNQPQHF	TGTGCCTGCGAACCTGGCAGGGTCAATCAGCCCCAGCATTTT
TRBJ2-7	NA	TRBV4-2	NA	CASSQEWGRTNYEQYF	TGTGCCAGCAGCCAAGAGTGGGGACGCACCAACTACGAGCAGTACTTC
TRBJ2-5	NA	TRBV9	NA	CASSVEGRYGETQYF	TGTGCCAGCAGCGTAGAGGGCAGGTATGGAGAGACCCAGTACTTC
TRBJ1-2	NA	TRBV6-6	NA	CASSFGGYYGYTF	TGTGCCAGCAGTTTTGGGGGTTACTATGGCTACACCTTC
TRBJ2-1	NA	TRBV5-4	once	CASSPGRQRNEQFF	TGTGCCAGCAGCCCCGGCCGGCAGCGGAATGAGCAGTTCTTC
TRBJ1-2	TRBD1	TRBV30	NA	CAEGGDRVGYTF	TGTGCCGAAGGGGGAGACAGGGTTGGCTACACCTTC
TRBJ2-7	NA	TRBV4-2	NA	CASRYALTGLYEQYF	TGTGCCAGCAGGTACGCCTTGACGGGTCTCTACGAGCAGTACTTC
TRBJ2-1	TRBD2	TRBV9	once	CASSLLAGGPNEQFF	TGTGCCAGCAGCCTCCTAGCGGGAGGGCCCAATGAGCAGTTCTTC
TRBJ1-2	NA	TRBV12-3/TRBV12-4	NA	CASKTATNYGYTF	TGTGCCAGCAAAACGGCAACTAACTATGGCTACACCTTC
TRBJ1-4	NA	TRBV11-2	once	CASSPMDWGGEKLFF	TGTGCCAGCAGCCCCATGGATTGGGGAGGGGAAAAACTGTTTTTT
TRBJ2-5	TRBD1	TRBV15	once	CATSRATGEETQYF	TGTGCCACCAGCAGGGCTACAGGGGAAGAGACCCAGTACTTC
TRBJ1-1	NA	TRBV7-2	NA	CASSLWGTEAFF	TGTGCCAGCAGCTTATGGGGGACTGAAGCTTTCTTT
TRBJ1-2	NA	TRBV28	once	CAIQTDDVGGGYTF	TGTGCCATCCAGACGGACGATGTGGGAGGGGGCTACACCTTC
TRBJ2-7	NA	TRBV30	NA	CAWSVGQGSPYEQYF	TGTGCCTGGAGTGTAGGCCAGGGGAGCCCCTACGAGCAGTACTTC
TRBJ1-6	NA	TRBV27	NA	CASSLWQGNSPLHF	TGTGCCAGCAGTTTATGGCAGGGGAATTCACCCCTCCACTTT
TRBJ2-2	NA	TRBV4-3	NA	CASSQDYGGAGELFF	TGCGCCAGCAGCCAAGATTACGGGGGAGCCGGGGAGCTGTTTTTT
TRBJ1-2	NA	TRBV18	NA	CASSSVPNRTPQSGYTF	TGTGCCAGCTCATCGGTCCCGAACCGGACCCCTCAAAGTGGCTACACCTTC
TRBJ2-3	TRBD2	TRBV5-1	NA	CASSLTGGVTDTQYF	TGCGCCAGCAGCTTGACCGGGGGGGTCACAGATACGCAGTATTTT
TRBJ2-2	TRBD2	TRBV4-2	NA	CASSPWDSGDTGELFF	TGTGCCAGCAGCCCTTGGGATAGCGGGGACACCGGGGAGCTGTTTTTT
TRBJ2-6	TRBD1	TRBV4-2	NA	CASSPEQGHGANVLTF	TGTGCCAGCAGCCCAGAACAGGGGCATGGGGCCAACGTCCTGACTTTC